The rows below give T cell receptor beta chains drawn from one sample of a study of T cell repertoires in cytomegalovirus infection. In TCRdb, the reads were re-called with MiXCR into one record per CDR3 protein. The data contain approximately 310,000 distinct CDR3 sequences, approximately 25% of them singletons. Antigens for these TCRs are unknown. The starting material was cultured PBMCs, obtained from culture after CMV antigen stimulation. These receptors were collected from a human donor in good health (CMV status not recorded). Some clones in this sample may be carry-over from other donors' samples. Both conserved end residues are part of each CDR3. Each record gives: J gene, D gene, clone size, V gene, CDR3 DNA, CDR3 protein. A D gene is named only where the DNA matches it firmly. The size field is filled for only some rows; it gives once, few, many or a size class.

j_call: TRBJ2-1
d_call: TRBD2
clone_size: few
v_call: TRBV12-3/TRBV12-4
cdr3_nt: TGTGCCAGCAGACCTGAAACGGGACTAGCGGGTGAGCAGTTCTTC
cdr3_aa: CASRPETGLAGEQFF

j_call: TRBJ2-1
d_call: TRBD2
clone_size: many
v_call: TRBV7-9
cdr3_nt: TGTGCCAGCAGCGTGGGGCTAGCGGAATACAATGAGCAGTTCTTC
cdr3_aa: CASSVGLAEYNEQFF

j_call: TRBJ2-5
d_call: NA
clone_size: few
v_call: TRBV23-1
cdr3_nt: TGCGCCAGCTGTCTACAACTAGTCTGTCAGGAGACCCAGTACTTC
cdr3_aa: CASCLQLVCQETQYF

j_call: TRBJ2-1
d_call: NA
clone_size: NA
v_call: TRBV19
cdr3_nt: TGTGCCAGTAGTATCTCCCTGTTGGGCGGATCCTTCTCCTACAATGAGCAGTTCTTC
cdr3_aa: CASSISLLGGSFSYNEQFF

j_call: TRBJ2-7
d_call: NA
clone_size: NA
v_call: TRBV27
cdr3_nt: TGTGCCAGCTATCCCAACAGGGCCCCCTCCTACGAGCAGTACTTC
cdr3_aa: CASYPNRAPSYEQYF

j_call: TRBJ1-1
d_call: TRBD1
clone_size: few
v_call: TRBV5-4
cdr3_nt: TGTGCCAGCAGCTTGGGGACACAGGGGGCGCGCACTGAAGCTTTCTTT
cdr3_aa: CASSLGTQGARTEAFF

j_call: TRBJ1-4
d_call: TRBD1
clone_size: once
v_call: TRBV5-3
cdr3_nt: TGTGCCAGCAACCCGGGACAGGACCTTGAAAAACTGTTTTTT
cdr3_aa: CASNPGQDLEKLFF

j_call: TRBJ2-1
d_call: TRBD2
clone_size: NA
v_call: TRBV12-3/TRBV12-4
cdr3_nt: TGTGCCAGCAGTCCAACCTCCGGCGGGAGGGCCCAACAGTTCTTC
cdr3_aa: CASSPTSGGRAQQFF

j_call: TRBJ2-2
d_call: NA
clone_size: NA
v_call: TRBV14
cdr3_nt: TGTGCCAGCAGCCAAGGGACTGAGAACACCGGGGAGCTGTTTTTT
cdr3_aa: CASSQGTENTGELFF

j_call: TRBJ2-7
d_call: TRBD1
clone_size: NA
v_call: TRBV5-8
cdr3_nt: TGTGCCAGCAGCTTGAGGACAGGGGCTACCTACGAGCAGTACTTC
cdr3_aa: CASSLRTGATYEQYF

j_call: TRBJ2-5
d_call: TRBD1
clone_size: NA
v_call: TRBV15
cdr3_nt: TGTGCCACCAGCAAAACTATAGGACAGGGGGGACAAGAGACCCAGTACTTC
cdr3_aa: CATSKTIGQGGQETQYF

j_call: TRBJ2-1
d_call: NA
clone_size: many
v_call: TRBV11-2
cdr3_nt: TGTGCCAGCAGCTCACGACTTGGGGGAGAGCAGTTCTTC
cdr3_aa: CASSSRLGGEQFF

j_call: TRBJ1-3
d_call: NA
clone_size: NA
v_call: TRBV20-1
cdr3_nt: TGCAGTGCCCGGACATTTACTAGCTCTGGAAACACCATATATTTT
cdr3_aa: CSARTFTSSGNTIYF

j_call: TRBJ1-4
d_call: TRBD1
clone_size: few
v_call: TRBV28
cdr3_nt: TGTGCCAGCAGGGAGAACAGGGGTGGAGAAAAACTGTTTTTT
cdr3_aa: CASRENRGGEKLFF

j_call: TRBJ2-2
d_call: TRBD2
clone_size: many
v_call: TRBV7-2
cdr3_nt: TGTGCCAGCAGCTTATCGGGAGTGGGAGGGCCGAACACCGGGGAGCTGTTTTTT
cdr3_aa: CASSLSGVGGPNTGELFF

j_call: TRBJ2-1
d_call: NA
clone_size: NA
v_call: TRBV9
cdr3_nt: TGTGCCAGCAGCGTAAACTTCTACAATGAGCAGTTCTTC
cdr3_aa: CASSVNFYNEQFF

j_call: TRBJ2-3
d_call: TRBD2
clone_size: NA
v_call: TRBV28
cdr3_nt: TGTGCCAGCAGTTCCCATCTAGCGGGAATCACAGATACGCAGTATTTT
cdr3_aa: CASSSHLAGITDTQYF

j_call: TRBJ1-5
d_call: NA
clone_size: NA
v_call: TRBV20-1
cdr3_nt: TGCAGTGCTAGTTGGACCATACGGGATCAGCCCCAGCATTTT
cdr3_aa: CSASWTIRDQPQHF

j_call: TRBJ1-2
d_call: TRBD1
clone_size: few
v_call: TRBV10-3
cdr3_nt: TGTGCCACCCAGGGGGCGGATGGCTACACCTTC
cdr3_aa: CATQGADGYTF

j_call: TRBJ2-4
d_call: TRBD1
clone_size: few
v_call: TRBV6-2/TRBV6-3
cdr3_nt: TGTGCCAGCAGTTACCCTACCTTTCAGGGGGTCCACGCCAAAAACATTCAGTACTTC
cdr3_aa: CASSYPTFQGVHAKNIQYF

j_call: TRBJ2-1
d_call: NA
clone_size: many
v_call: TRBV30
cdr3_nt: TGTGCCTGGAGTGTAGGCCTAGCGACCAATGAGCAGTTCTTC
cdr3_aa: CAWSVGLATNEQFF

j_call: TRBJ2-1
d_call: TRBD2
clone_size: few
v_call: TRBV29-1
cdr3_nt: TGCAGCGTTGAAGGCAGCCTAGCGGGAGGGTACAATGAGCAGTTCTTC
cdr3_aa: CSVEGSLAGGYNEQFF

j_call: TRBJ1-5
d_call: NA
clone_size: NA
v_call: TRBV27
cdr3_nt: TGTGCCAGCAGTGCAGGGTCTGGGCAGCCCCAGCATTTT
cdr3_aa: CASSAGSGQPQHF

j_call: TRBJ1-1
d_call: NA
clone_size: NA
v_call: TRBV28
cdr3_nt: TGTGCCAGCTGTGGGGGGGGGCAGCCCCACACTGAAGCTTTCTTT
cdr3_aa: CASCGGGQPHTEAFF

j_call: TRBJ2-7
d_call: TRBD2
clone_size: few
v_call: TRBV6-2/TRBV6-3
cdr3_nt: TGTGCCAGCAGTTACTCTAGCGGGAGTAGGTACGAGCAGTACTTC
cdr3_aa: CASSYSSGSRYEQYF

j_call: TRBJ1-1
d_call: NA
clone_size: NA
v_call: TRBV7-2
cdr3_nt: TGTGCCAGCAGCTTAGCCGCCTCCCAGAACACTGAAGCTTTCTTT
cdr3_aa: CASSLAASQNTEAFF

j_call: TRBJ1-1
d_call: NA
clone_size: NA
v_call: TRBV12-5
cdr3_nt: TGTGCTAGTGAATGGGAGGGATTGAACACTGAAGCTTTCTTT
cdr3_aa: CASEWEGLNTEAFF

j_call: TRBJ1-1
d_call: NA
clone_size: NA
v_call: TRBV20-1
cdr3_nt: TGCAGTGCTAGGTCTCCCCCGAACACTGAAGCTTTCTTT
cdr3_aa: CSARSPPNTEAFF

j_call: TRBJ1-2
d_call: NA
clone_size: few
v_call: TRBV4-1
cdr3_nt: TGCGCCAGCAGCCATCGCTCCCTGGGCTATGGCTACACCTTC
cdr3_aa: CASSHRSLGYGYTF

j_call: TRBJ2-6
d_call: NA
clone_size: few
v_call: TRBV6-2/TRBV6-3
cdr3_nt: TGTGCCATCTCAGTTATGGGCCTAGGGGCCAACGTCCTGACTTTC
cdr3_aa: CAISVMGLGANVLTF

j_call: TRBJ1-1
d_call: TRBD1
clone_size: NA
v_call: TRBV19
cdr3_nt: TGTGCCAGTAGTATTGACGGGACAGGGGGGAGTTATGAAGCTTTCTTT
cdr3_aa: CASSIDGTGGSYEAFF

j_call: TRBJ2-5
d_call: TRBD2
clone_size: NA
v_call: TRBV6-2/TRBV6-3
cdr3_nt: TGTGCCAGCACCAAGCGGGATTTCGGAGATACCCAGTACTTC
cdr3_aa: CASTKRDFGDTQYF